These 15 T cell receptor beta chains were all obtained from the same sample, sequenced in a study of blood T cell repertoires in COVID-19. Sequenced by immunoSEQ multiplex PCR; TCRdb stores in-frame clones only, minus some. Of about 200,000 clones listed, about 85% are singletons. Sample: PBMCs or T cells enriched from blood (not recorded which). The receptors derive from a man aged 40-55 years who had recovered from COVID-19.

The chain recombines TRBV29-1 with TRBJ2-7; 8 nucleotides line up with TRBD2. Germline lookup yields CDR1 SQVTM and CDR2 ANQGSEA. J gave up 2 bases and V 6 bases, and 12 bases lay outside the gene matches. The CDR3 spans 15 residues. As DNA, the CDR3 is TGCAGCGTCCCTTCGCTAGCGGGTAGCCCCTACGAGCAGTACTTC. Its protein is CSVPSLAGSPYEQYF.

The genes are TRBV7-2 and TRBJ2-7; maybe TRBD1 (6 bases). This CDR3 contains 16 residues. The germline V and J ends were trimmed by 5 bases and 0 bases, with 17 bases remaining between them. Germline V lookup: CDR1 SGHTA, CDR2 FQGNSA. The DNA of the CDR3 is TGTGCCAGCAGCCTCCAGGGGAGCGGCTACTCCTACGAGCAGTACTTC. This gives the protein CASSLQGSGYSYEQYF.

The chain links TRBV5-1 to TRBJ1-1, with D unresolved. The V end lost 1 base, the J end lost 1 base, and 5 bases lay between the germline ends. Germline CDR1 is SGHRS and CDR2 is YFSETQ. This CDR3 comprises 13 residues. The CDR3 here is CASSLTANTEAFF. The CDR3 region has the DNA TGCGCCAGCAGCTTGACAGCGAACACTGAAGCTTTCTTT.

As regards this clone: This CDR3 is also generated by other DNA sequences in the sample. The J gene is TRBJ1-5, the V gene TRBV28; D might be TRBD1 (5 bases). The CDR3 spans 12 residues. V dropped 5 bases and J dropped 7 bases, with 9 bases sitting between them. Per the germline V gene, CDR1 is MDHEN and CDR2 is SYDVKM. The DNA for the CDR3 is TGTGCCAGCAGTCGCGGGGGGCAGCCCCAGCATTTT. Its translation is CASSRGGQPQHF.

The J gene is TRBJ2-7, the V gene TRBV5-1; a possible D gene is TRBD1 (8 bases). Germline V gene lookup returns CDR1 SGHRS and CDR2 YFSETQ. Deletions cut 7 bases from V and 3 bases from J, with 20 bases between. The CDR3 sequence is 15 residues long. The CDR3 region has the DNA TGCGCCAGCGGACAGGGAGGGAGTTCGGGCTACGAGCAGTACTTC. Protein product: CASGQGGSSGYEQYF.

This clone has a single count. The CDR3 sequence: CASSKKAPQAGPKGAFF. In nucleotides, the CDR3 is TGTGCCAGCAGCAAAAAAGCCCCCCAGGCAGGGCCAAAGGGGGCTTTCTTT. The J gene is TRBJ1-1, the V gene TRBV21-1; the table's D call TRBD1 went unverified against the DNA. TRBV21-1 counts as a pseudogene. This CDR3 spans 17 amino acids.

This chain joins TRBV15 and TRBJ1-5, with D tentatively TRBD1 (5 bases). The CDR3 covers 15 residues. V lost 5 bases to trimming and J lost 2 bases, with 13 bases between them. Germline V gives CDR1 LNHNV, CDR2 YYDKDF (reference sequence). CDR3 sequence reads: CATSGAGTGNQPQHF. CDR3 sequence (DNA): TGTGCCACCAGCGGTGCGGGGACTGGCAATCAGCCCCAGCATTTT.

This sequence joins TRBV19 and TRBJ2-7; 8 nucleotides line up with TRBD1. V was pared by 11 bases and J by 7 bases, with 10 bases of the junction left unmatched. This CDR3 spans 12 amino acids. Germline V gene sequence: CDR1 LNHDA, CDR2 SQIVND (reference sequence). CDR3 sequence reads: CAAGRGRGEQYF. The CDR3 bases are TGTGCCGCGGGCAGGGGGCGAGGGGAGCAGTACTTC. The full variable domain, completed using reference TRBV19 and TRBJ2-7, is DGGITQSPKYLFRKEGQNVTLSCEQNLNHDAMYWYRQDPGQGLRLIYYSQIVNDFQKGDIAEGYSVSREKKESFPLTVTSAQKNPTAFYLCAAGRGRGEQYFGPGTRLTVT.

The CDR3 bases are TGTGCCAGCAGTTACACAGGAACGAACTCCTACGAGCAGTACTTC. Amino acids: CASSYTGTNSYEQYF. The chain uses TRBV6-5 and TRBJ2-7, with D maybe TRBD1 (5 bases). Germline loops: CDR1 MNHEY, CDR2 SVGAGI. CDR3 length equals 15 residues. The V end lost 2 bases, the J end lost 0 bases, and 11 bases lay between the germline ends.

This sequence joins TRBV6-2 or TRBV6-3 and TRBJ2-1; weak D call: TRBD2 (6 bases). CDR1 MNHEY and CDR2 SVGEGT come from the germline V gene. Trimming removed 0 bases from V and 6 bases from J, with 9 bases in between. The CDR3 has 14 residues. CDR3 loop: CASSYSWTTNEQFF. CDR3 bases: TGTGCCAGCAGTTACTCCTGGACTACCAATGAGCAGTTCTTC.

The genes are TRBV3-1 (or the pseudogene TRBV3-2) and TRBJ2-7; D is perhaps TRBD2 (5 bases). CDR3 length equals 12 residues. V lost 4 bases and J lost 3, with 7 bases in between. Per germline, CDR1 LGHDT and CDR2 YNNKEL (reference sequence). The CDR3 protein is CASSRGDYEQYF. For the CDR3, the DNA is TGTGCCAGCAGCCGGGGAGACTACGAGCAGTACTTC.

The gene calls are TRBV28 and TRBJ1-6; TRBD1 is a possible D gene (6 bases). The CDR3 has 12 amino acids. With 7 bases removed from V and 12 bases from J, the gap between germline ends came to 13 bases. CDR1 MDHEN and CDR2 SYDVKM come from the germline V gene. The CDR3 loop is CASTVTGLPLHF. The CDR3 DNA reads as TGTGCCAGCACTGTGACAGGCCTACCCCTCCACTTT. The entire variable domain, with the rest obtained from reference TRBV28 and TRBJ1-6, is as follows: DVKVTQSSRYLVKRTGEKVFLECVQDMDHENMFWYRQDPGLGLRLIYFSYDVKMKEKGDIPEGYSVSREKKERFSLILESASTNQTSMYLCASTVTGLPLHFGNGTRLTVT.

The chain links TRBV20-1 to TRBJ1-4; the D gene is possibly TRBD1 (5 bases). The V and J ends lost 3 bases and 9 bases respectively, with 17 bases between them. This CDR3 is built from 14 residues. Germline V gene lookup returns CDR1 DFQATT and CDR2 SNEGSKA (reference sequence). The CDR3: CSASTSWGVKKLFF. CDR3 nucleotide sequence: TGCAGTGCTAGTACCAGCTGGGGGGTGAAAAAACTGTTTTTT.

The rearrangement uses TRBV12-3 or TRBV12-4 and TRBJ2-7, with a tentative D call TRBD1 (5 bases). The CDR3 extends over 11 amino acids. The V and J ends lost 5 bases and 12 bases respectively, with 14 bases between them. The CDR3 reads CASSPQDRLYF. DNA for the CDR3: TGTGCCAGCAGTCCACAGGACCGATTGTACTTC.

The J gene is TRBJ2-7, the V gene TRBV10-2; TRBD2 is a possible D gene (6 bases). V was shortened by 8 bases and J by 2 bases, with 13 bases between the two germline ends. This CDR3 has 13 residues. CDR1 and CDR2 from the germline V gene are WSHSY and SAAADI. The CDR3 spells CASSSGVTYEQYF. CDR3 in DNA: TGCGCCAGCTCTTCGGGAGTCACCTACGAGCAGTACTTC.